This T cell receptor (beta chain) originates from a study of T cells after yellow fever vaccination. About the research overall: Fractions low in cell number were prepared with SMART-Seq v4 Ultra Low Input.

In TCRdb, the 5' RACE reads were re-called with MiXCR into one record per CDR3 protein. The sample shows under 100,000 distinct CDR3 sequences, under 7% of them seen only once. Turning to this clonotype: Its antigen is as yet unknown.

The CDR3 has 15 amino acids. V was trimmed by 0 bases and J by 2 bases, leaving 8 bases between them. Germline-derived CDR1 and CDR2 are SGHDT and YYEEEE. Study-level results: Clonotype sharing between CD4 and CD8 compartments was small. Any FACS-sorted repertoire could hold abundant clonotypes that contaminate it from the bulk population. After the booster, approximately 95% of CD4 and just over 85% of CD8 primary-response clones were re-detected.

The receptor was derived from a man younger than 35 who received the YFV17D yellow fever vaccine. The specimen comprised CD8+ T cells sorted from PBMCs, sampled 10 days after the yellow fever booster vaccination. The V and J genes are TRBV5-6 and TRBJ2-2, with D possibly matching TRBD2 (5 bases). The CDR3 DNA sequence: TGTGCCAGCAGCTTGGGAGGGAGAAACACCGGGGAGCTGTTTTTT. Amino acid sequence: CASSLGGRNTGELFF. Full variable domain (outside the CDR3, taken from reference TRBV5-6 and TRBJ2-2): DAGVTQSPTHLIKTRGQQVTLRCSPKSGHDTVSWYQQALGQGPQFIFQYYEEEERQRGNFPDRFSGHQFPNYSSELNVNALLLGDSALYLCASSLGGRNTGELFFGEGSRLTVL.